Presented here are 21 T cell receptor beta chains from one specimen sequenced in a study of blood T cell repertoires in COVID-19. TCRdb keeps only in-frame clones here, not all; method: immunoSEQ multiplex PCR. The repertoire holds just under 90,000 clones, approximately 88% seen once, with 0.47% in the top ten. The sample taken for sequencing was peripheral blood. Receptors originate from a man in his 60s with acute or convalescent COVID-19.

The chain is built from TRBV24-1 and TRBJ1-1; D is unclear. The CDR3 runs 13 residues. Trimming removed 5 bases at V and 1 base at J, with 7 bases between. CDR1 KGHDR and CDR2 SFDVKD come from the germline V gene. CDR3 region: CATSGQANTEAFF. In nucleotides, the CDR3 is TGTGCCACCAGTGGGCAGGCGAACACTGAAGCTTTCTTT.

V is TRBV7-2 and J is TRBJ1-2; no firm D call. The length of the CDR3 is 12 residues. The ends were cut back, 7 bases at V and 0 bases at J, with 6 bases in the middle. Germline V CDR1 and CDR2: SGHTA, FQGNSA. The CDR3 DNA is TGTGCCAGCACACTTTCTAACTATGGCTACACCTTC. Translated: CASTLSNYGYTF.

This chain joins TRBV7-6 and TRBJ2-7; TRBD1 matches at 8 bases. CDR1 and CDR2 (germline): SGHVS, FNYEAQ. Trimming at V came to 3 bases and at J to 5 bases, leaving 3 bases not matched to a gene. The CDR3 extends over 13 amino acids. This chain's CDR3 is CASSLDRADEQYF. The CDR3 DNA reads as TGTGCCAGCAGCTTGGACAGGGCGGACGAGCAGTACTTC.

V and J are TRBV29-1 and TRBJ2-7; tentatively, D is TRBD1 (6 bases). With 5 bases removed from V and 6 bases from J, the gap between germline ends came to 17 bases. The CDR3 totals 13 residues. Germline V gives CDR1 SQVTM, CDR2 ANQGSEA. For the CDR3, the DNA is TGCAGCGTTCGACAGGCACTTATGGGCGAGCAGTACTTC. Its translation is CSVRQALMGEQYF.

V is TRBV6-2 or TRBV6-3 and J is TRBJ1-1; D is undetermined. Trimming removed 0 bases from V and 7 bases from J, with 12 bases in between. This CDR3 has 14 residues. The V gene's germline CDR1 is MNHEY and CDR2 SVGEGT. The CDR3 protein is CASSYSQRVGEAFF. The CDR3 DNA follows: TGTGCCAGCAGTTACTCTCAGAGGGTTGGTGAAGCTTTCTTT.

The chain uses TRBV2 and TRBJ2-5; D is unresolved. This CDR3 has 12 amino acids. The germline V gene has CDR1 SNHLY and CDR2 FYNNEI. The germline V and J ends were trimmed by 5 bases and 0 bases, with 4 bases remaining between them. Here the CDR3 reads CASSYYQETQYF. The CDR3 nucleotides read TGTGCCAGCAGTTACTACCAAGAGACCCAGTACTTC.

The chain uses TRBV5-1 and TRBJ2-3; tentatively, D is TRBD1 (5 bases). Germline CDR1 is SGHRS and CDR2 is YFSETQ. V was shortened by 2 bases and J by 6 bases, with 13 bases between the two germline ends. The CDR3 length is 14 residues. The CDR3 nucleotides are TGCGCCAGCAGCTTCCAGGGAAGAGGTGATACGCAGTATTTT. Translated: CASSFQGRGDTQYF.

V gene TRBV11-1 combines with J gene TRBJ1-2; 7 positions match TRBD1. In germline, CDR1 is SGHAT, CDR2 FQDESV (reference sequence). The J segment lost 7 bases and the V segment lost 5 bases, leaving 13 bases of the junction unmatched. The CDR3 runs 15 residues. The DNA for the CDR3 is TGTGCCAGCAGCCACGCAGGACAGGACCCCTCTGGCTACACCTTC. This encodes CASSHAGQDPSGYTF. The variable domain in full, with the rest retrieved from reference TRBV11-1 and TRBJ1-2, is EAEVAQSPRYKITEKSQAVAFWCDPISGHATLYWYRQILGQGPELLVQFQDESVVDDSQLPKDRFSAERLKGVDSTLKIQPAELGDSAMYLCASSHAGQDPSGYTFGSGTRLTVV.

This chain joins TRBV28 and TRBJ2-1, with 9 bases aligning to TRBD2. V lost 6 bases, J lost 2 bases, and 2 bases stayed unmatched. There are 14 residues in the CDR3. Germline V gene lookup returns CDR1 MDHEN and CDR2 SYDVKM. The CDR3, as DNA: TGTGCCAGCAGAGCTAGCGGGGCCTACAATGAGCAGTTCTTC. Protein sequence: CASRASGAYNEQFF.

This clone was recorded once. V and J are TRBV27 and TRBJ2-3, with D maybe TRBD1 (5 bases). The germline V gene has CDR1 MNHEY and CDR2 SMNVEV (reference sequence). The ends were cut back, 9 bases at V and 0 bases at J, with 13 bases in the middle. The length of the CDR3 is 14 residues. Here the CDR3 reads CASQKQESTDTQYF. The CDR3 nucleotides read TGTGCCAGTCAAAAACAGGAGAGCACAGATACGCAGTATTTT.

The gene calls are TRBV5-1 and TRBJ1-2; a possible D gene is TRBD1 (5 bases). From germline, CDR1 is SGHRS and CDR2 YFSETQ. The V and J ends lost 1 base and 4 bases respectively, with 8 bases between them. The CDR3 sequence is 13 residues long. The CDR3 loop is CASSLQGGYGYTF. The CDR3 DNA reads TGCGCCAGCAGCTTGCAGGGTGGCTATGGCTACACCTTC.

This clone was seen just once. The chain is built from TRBV7-3 and TRBJ2-7, with 9 positions matching TRBD1. The CDR3 loop spans 14 amino acids. V was pared by 4 bases and J by 1 base, with 2 bases of the junction left unmatched. Germline CDR1 reads SGHTA; CDR2 reads FQGTGA. As DNA, the CDR3 is TGTGCCAGCAGCTCGGGACAGGGATCCTACGAGCAGTACTTC. Its protein product is CASSSGQGSYEQYF.

The chain links TRBV18 to TRBJ1-1; tentative D call: TRBD1 (5 bases). V was cut by 2 bases and J by 5 bases, with 15 bases left in between. The CDR3 has 15 amino acids. Germline V gene data show CDR1 as KGHSH and CDR2 as LQKENI. CDR3 DNA: TGTGCCAGCTCACCAGGCAGGGTTCGGGGGACTGAAGCTTTCTTT. This sequence encodes CASSPGRVRGTEAFF. The full variable domain, completed using reference TRBV18 and TRBJ1-1, is NAGVMQNPRHLVRRRGQEARLRCSPMKGHSHVYWYRQLPEEGLKFMVYLQKENIIDESGMPKERFSAEFPKEGPSILRIQQVVRGDSAAYFCASSPGRVRGTEAFFGQGTRLTVV.

The rearrangement uses TRBV4-1 and TRBJ2-7; 8 bases fit TRBD1. V lost 6 bases and J lost 5; bases outside the gene matches: 9. In germline, CDR1 is MGHRA, CDR2 YSYEKL. The CDR3 contains 14 residues. The CDR3 nucleotides read TGCGCCAGCAGTCGTGGACAGGGTAAGGACGAGCAGTACTTC. Protein: CASSRGQGKDEQYF.

The genes are TRBV18 and TRBJ1-2; D gene unclear. The CDR3 loop spans 15 amino acids. V gave up 6 bases and J gave up 3 bases, with 17 bases separating them. Germline CDR1 and CDR2: KGHSH and LQKENI. DNA for the CDR3: TGTGCCAGCTCTGCCGGGGTGACATCGTACTATGGCTACACCTTC. Translation: CASSAGVTSYYGYTF.

This clone was counted a few times. V is TRBV11-2 and J is TRBJ1-6, with 8 bases identical to TRBD1. The CDR3 runs 15 residues. The junction had 4 bases not matched to a gene; V was cut back by 4 bases and J by 5 bases. Germline CDR1 is SGHAT and CDR2 is FQNNGV. The CDR3 region is CASSSGQGDNSPLHF. As DNA, the CDR3 is TGTGCCAGCAGCTCAGGACAGGGTGATAATTCACCCCTCCACTTT.

The chain has TRBV30 and TRBJ1-1; 7 nucleotides agree with TRBD1. The CDR3 has 15 residues. V trimming: 3 bases; J trimming: 0 bases; junction bases outside the gene matches: 7. Germline assignment: CDR1 GTSNPN and CDR2 SVGIG (reference sequence). CDR3 sequence: CAWSDRARMNTEAFF. The DNA of the CDR3 is TGTGCCTGGAGCGACAGGGCCCGGATGAACACTGAAGCTTTCTTT.

The chain combines TRBV6-5 with TRBJ1-5; D gene unclear. The CDR3 runs 15 residues. Trimming pared 6 bases from V and 2 bases from J, leaving 14 bases between. Germline V gives CDR1 MNHEY, CDR2 SVGAGI. This chain's CDR3 is CASSSMRGGNQPQHF. DNA for the CDR3: TGTGCCAGCAGCTCGATGCGGGGTGGCAATCAGCCCCAGCATTTT.

Only one count was recorded for this clone. J is TRBJ2-7 and V is TRBV10-3, with TRBD2 as a possible D gene (6 bases). Germline V gene lookup returns CDR1 ENHRY and CDR2 SYGVKD. The CDR3 totals 13 residues. Trimming removed 7 bases from V and 7 bases from J, with 17 bases in between. The chain's CDR3 is CAINSRDLGEQYF. The CDR3 coding sequence is TGTGCCATCAACAGCCGGGACTTAGGGGAGCAGTACTTC.

The rearrangement links TRBV19 to TRBJ2-1, with 9 positions matching TRBD2. With 3 bases clipped from V and 8 bases from J, the junction kept 11 bases outside the gene matches. The CDR3 loop spans 16 amino acids. Per germline, CDR1 LNHDA and CDR2 SQIVND (reference sequence). The chain's CDR3 is CASSMEAGGPGDEQFF. The DNA for the CDR3 is TGTGCCAGTAGTATGGAGGCGGGAGGGCCCGGGGATGAGCAGTTCTTC. The full variable domain, in which reference TRBV19 and TRBJ2-1 provide the parts outside the CDR3, is DGGITQSPKYLFRKEGQNVTLSCEQNLNHDAMYWYRQDPGQGLRLIYYSQIVNDFQKGDIAEGYSVSREKKESFPLTVTSAQKNPTAFYLCASSMEAGGPGDEQFFGPGTRLTVL.

The chain has TRBV5-1 and TRBJ2-1, with D possibly TRBD1 on 5 matching bases. V was trimmed by 4 bases and J by 8 bases, leaving 22 bases between them. Germline CDR1 reads SGHRS; CDR2 reads YFSETQ. The CDR3 has 16 residues. The chain's CDR3 is CASSPSRGRAVDEQFF. In DNA, the CDR3 is TGCGCCAGCAGCCCGAGTAGGGGCAGGGCAGTTGATGAGCAGTTCTTC. Full variable domain (remainder filled in from reference TRBV5-1 and TRBJ2-1): KAGVTQTPRYLIKTRGQQVTLSCSPISGHRSVSWYQQTPGQGLQFLFEYFSETQRNKGNFPGRFSGRQFSNSRSEMNVSTLELGDSALYLCASSPSRGRAVDEQFFGPGTRLTVL.